What follows are 21 T cell receptor beta chains derived from one specimen sequenced in a study of T cell repertoires in breast cancer. Blocking oligonucleotides added to a second nested PCR suppressed unpaired genes. TCRdb independently ran MiXCR on the emulsion pairing reads; one entry per CDR3 protein. Of about 40,000 distinct CDR3 sequences detected, less than 55% appear once; the ten largest clones hold 60% to 75%. Primers covering all TCR V genes were used in emulsion RT-PCR on CD8+ T cells. The sequencing sample was made of CD8+ T cells. These receptors all come from a pool of human donors with breast cancer or a healthy control (not recorded which).

The chain links TRBV12-3 or TRBV12-4 to TRBJ2-7, with D possibly matching TRBD1 (6 bases). Trimming removed 4 bases from V and 4 bases from J, with 17 bases in between. The CDR3 loop spans 15 amino acids. The chain's CDR3 is CASSSYHQGIYEQYF. DNA of the CDR3: TGTGCCAGCAGTTCGTACCATCAGGGGATATACGAGCAGTACTTC.

In its sample, this clonotype was seen a few times. This clone may be a read error of a much larger clone one base away. The V and J genes are TRBV15 and TRBJ2-3, with D tentatively TRBD2 (6 bases). Trimming removed 6 bases at V and 12 bases at J, with 16 bases between. The germline V gene encodes CDR1 LNHNV and CDR2 YYDKDF (reference sequence). CDR3 length: 12 amino acids. The CDR3 protein is CATSFGTYKQYF. The CDR3 nucleotides are TGTGCCACCAGTTTCGGGACTTACAAACAGTATTTT.

This clonotype was seen ten or more times. The chain has TRBV15 and TRBJ1-5; D not resolved. Trimming shortened V by 4 bases and J by 4 bases, and 8 bases separated the two germline ends. CDR3 length: 13 residues. Germline V gene sequence: CDR1 LNHNV, CDR2 YYDKDF (reference sequence). CDR3 nucleotides: TGTGCCACCAGCACCGACCCTAATCAGCCCCAGCATTTT. Protein product: CATSTDPNQPQHF.

This chain uses TRBV7-9 with TRBJ2-2; 7 bases are shared with TRBD2. Germline V CDR1 and CDR2: SEHNR, FQNEAQ (reference sequence). V gave up 1 base and J gave up 0 bases; unmatched junction bases: 2. The CDR3 spans 16 residues. The CDR3 region has the DNA TGTGCCAGCAGCTTAGGACTAGCTACGAACACCGGGGAGCTGTTTTTT. Translating gives CASSLGLATNTGELFF.

The rearrangement joins TRBV20-1 to TRBJ1-1, with a possible D match to TRBD1 (6 bases). With 6 bases removed from V and 5 bases from J, the gap between germline ends came to 16 bases. The CDR3 is 13 residues long. In germline, CDR1 is DFQATT, CDR2 SNEGSKA (reference sequence). The CDR3 bases are TGCAGTGCGCCTCCGGGGGCGGAAACTGAAGCTTTCTTT. This translates into CSAPPGAETEAFF.

A note on this clonotype: A single base separates this from a much larger clone, so it may be a read error. The V and J genes are TRBV25-1 and TRBJ2-1; D perhaps matches TRBD1 (5 bases). Trimming took 5 bases from V and 7 from J, leaving 18 bases between them. In germline, CDR1 is MGHDK, CDR2 SYGVNS. The CDR3 contains 15 residues. The CDR3 nucleotides read TGTGCCAGCAGTACGGCAGGGCTAGGCTCTAATGAGCAGTTCTTC. As protein: CASSTAGLGSNEQFF.

This clonotype has more than one count but fewer than ten. The chain joins TRBV28 to TRBJ2-7; D is possibly TRBD2 (6 bases). Germline assignment: CDR1 MDHEN and CDR2 SYDVKM. CDR3 length equals 17 residues. Trimming shortened V by 1 base and J by 0 bases, and 16 bases separated the two germline ends. Here the CDR3 reads CASSLSWVAVDSYEQYF. The CDR3 DNA is TGTGCCAGCAGTTTATCCTGGGTAGCGGTAGACTCCTACGAGCAGTACTTC.

This clonotype has ten or more counts. V usage is TRBV28 and J usage is TRBJ1-1; D is unresolved. This CDR3 has 14 residues. Trimming pared 3 bases from V and 0 bases from J, leaving 8 bases between. Germline CDR1 MDHEN, CDR2 SYDVKM. As DNA, the CDR3 is TGTGCCAGCAGTTTCTTCTCTATGAACACTGAAGCTTTCTTT. It codes for CASSFFSMNTEAFF.

The V call is TRBV6-1, the J call TRBJ2-7; 7 bases line up with TRBD1. V was pared by 2 bases and J by 3 bases, with 10 bases of the junction left unmatched. This CDR3 is 16 amino acids long. Germline V CDR1 and CDR2: MNHNS, SASEGT. CDR3 sequence reads: CASSEKAGTEGYEQYF. The CDR3 nucleotides are TGTGCCAGCAGTGAAAAAGCTGGGACAGAGGGCTACGAGCAGTACTTC.

Note on this clonotype: A read error is possible here, since a much larger clone lies one base away. The V call is TRBV20-1, the J call TRBJ2-7, with 8 positions matching TRBD2. The CDR3 spans 15 residues. Unmatched junction bases numbered 10, after V lost 1 base and J lost 5 bases. Germline assignment: CDR1 DFQATT and CDR2 SNEGSKA (reference sequence). CDR3 sequence: CSARGPGLVMNEQYF. Written as DNA, the CDR3 is TGCAGTGCTAGAGGTCCGGGACTAGTCATGAACGAGCAGTACTTC.

This clonotype was counted a few times. The V call is TRBV3-1, the J call TRBJ1-2; 8 bases are shared with TRBD1. V was clipped by 4 bases and J by 4 bases; unmatched bases: 8. Germline values: CDR1 LGHDT, CDR2 YNNKEL (reference sequence). This CDR3 has 15 amino acids. CDR3 residues: CASSLGQGGVYGYTF. The DNA of the CDR3 is TGTGCCAGCAGCCTCGGACAGGGTGGCGTCTATGGCTACACCTTC.

In its sample, this clonotype was seen a few times. CDR3 in DNA: TGTGCCAGCAGGTCCAATGAGCAGTTCTTC. Protein: CASRSNEQFF. The rearrangement joins TRBV6-1 to TRBJ2-1; D call uncertain. V lost 6 bases, J lost 6 bases, and 3 bases lay in between. The CDR3 sequence is 10 residues long. Germline assignment: CDR1 MNHNS and CDR2 SASEGT.

A word on this clonotype: The junction differs from germline at one of its ends, possibly a read error. Here the CDR3 DNA reads TGCACCAGCAGCCAAGATCCCCAGGGGGCGGACGAGCAGTACTTC. It encodes CTSSQDPQGADEQYF. This chain uses TRBV4-1 with TRBJ2-7, with 8 bases identical to TRBD1. Germline V gene lookup returns CDR1 MGHRA and CDR2 YSYEKL. The CDR3 runs 15 residues.

The chain carries TRBV10-3 and TRBJ1-3, with TRBD1 as a possible D gene (6 bases). Trimming left V 1 base short and J 0 bases short, with 10 bases between. The length of the CDR3 is 16 residues. From germline, CDR1 is ENHRY and CDR2 SYGVKD. This CDR3 is CAISEFQGRSGNTIYF. CDR3 DNA sequence: TGTGCCATCAGTGAGTTCCAGGGGCGCTCTGGAAACACCATATATTTT.

This clonotype was detected a few times. This chain links TRBV24-1 with TRBJ2-1, with D unclear. The germline gives CDR1 KGHDR, CDR2 SFDVKD. Trimming removed 3 bases at V and 5 bases at J, with 10 bases between. The CDR3 is 14 amino acids. The CDR3 spells CATSDGEINNEQFF. DNA for the CDR3: TGTGCCACCAGTGATGGAGAAATCAACAATGAGCAGTTCTTC.

V is TRBV20-1 and J is TRBJ1-5; D possibly corresponds to TRBD1 (6 bases). Looked up from germline, CDR1 is DFQATT and CDR2 is SNEGSKA (reference sequence). The CDR3 totals 15 residues. V lost 6 bases, J lost 1 base, and 16 bases lay in between. The CDR3 region is CSAPGRDKSNQPQHF. The CDR3 DNA follows: TGCAGTGCCCCAGGGCGGGACAAAAGCAATCAGCCCCAGCATTTT.

The chain couples TRBV28 to TRBJ2-7, with a weak D call TRBD1 (5 bases). Germline V gene data show CDR1 as MDHEN and CDR2 as SYDVKM. Trimming took 4 bases from V and 0 from J, leaving 10 bases between them. The CDR3 has 14 residues. The CDR3, as DNA: TGTGCCAGCAGTTCGGTAGACAGCTCCTACGAGCAGTACTTC. This codes for CASSSVDSSYEQYF.

As to this clonotype: A much larger clone differs from this one at a single base, so this may be a read error. The chain is built from TRBV20-1 and TRBJ1-1; D is ambiguous. There are 12 residues in the CDR3. V was clipped by 2 bases and J by 0 bases, with 4 bases between them. The V gene's germline CDR1 is DFQATT and CDR2 SNEGSKA (reference sequence). In nucleotides, the CDR3 is TGCAGTGCTAGAAGAATGAACACTGAAGCTTTCTTT. Protein product: CSARRMNTEAFF.

This clonotype was seen more than once but under ten times. This chain uses TRBV7-7 with TRBJ2-3; 11 bases are a match to TRBD2. V lost 3 bases and J lost 3; bases outside the gene matches: 2. There are 15 residues in the CDR3. Germline lookup yields CDR1 SSHAT and CDR2 FNYEAQ (reference sequence). CDR3 loop: CASSLGTSGTDTQYF. Written as DNA, the CDR3 is TGTGCCAGCAGCTTGGGGACTAGCGGAACAGATACGCAGTATTTT.

In regard to this clonotype: Given a much more abundant clone one base away, this may be a read error. The V call is TRBV6-4, the J call TRBJ2-3, with 8 positions matching TRBD2. In germline, CDR1 is MRHNA, CDR2 SNTAGT. CDR3 size: 15 residues. CDR3 region: CASSDEAGGTDTQCF. The CDR3 region has the DNA TGTGCCAGCAGTGACGAGGCGGGGGGCACAGATACGCAGTGTTTT.

There are many counts of this clonotype. The chain is built from TRBV6-1 and TRBJ1-1, with a weak D call TRBD1 (6 bases). The CDR3 length is 14 residues. CDR1 and CDR2 from the germline V gene are MNHNS and SASEGT. The V end was cut by 3 bases, the J end by 3 bases, with 11 bases between. The CDR3 spells CASSEQQGYTEAFF. CDR3 sequence (DNA): TGTGCCAGCAGTGAGCAACAGGGCTACACTGAAGCTTTCTTT.